This T cell receptor (beta chain) was retrieved from a study of T cell repertoires in cytomegalovirus infection. Across the whole study: CMV epitopes that were recently identified and HLA-C-restricted were used alongside well-studied HLA-B-restricted ones. Public TCR beta signatures provided an indication of both CMV infection and a matching HLA type. Study observations and caveats: Across the ex vivo response, the dominant clonotypes were HLA-C-restricted CMV-specific TCR beta clonotypes. Carriers of CMV and the relevant HLA type were discriminated by public TCR beta frequency.

Per the germline V gene, CDR1 is LGHNA and CDR2 is YSLEER. V lost 0 bases and J lost 2, with 11 bases in between. The length of the CDR3 is 16 residues. This clonotype was picked up a small number of times. The antigen is unknown. One entry per CDR3 protein results from TCRdb running MiXCR on the reads. The sample holds more than 300,000 distinct CDR3 sequences, roughly a third seen once. The sequencing here drew on cultured PBMCs, taken from culture after CMV antigen stimulation. The receptor was derived from a human donor in good health (CMV status not recorded). Some clones in this sample may be carry-over from other donors' samples. J is TRBJ1-3 and V is TRBV4-3; no clear D gene. The DNA for the CDR3 is TGCGCCAGCAGCCAAGATAGGCGGATTACTGGAAACACCATATATTTT. Encoded protein: CASSQDRRITGNTIYF.